The following is a TCR beta chain sequence with its context. Its antigen is as yet unknown. This sample stems from a study of shared clonotypes between healthy human individuals. Several immunoSEQ plates held equal portions of the genomic DNA taken from each subset. DNA at 200 ng, around 30,000 T cell genomes, went into sorted-subset replicate PCRs. Libraries were prepared by immunoSEQ multiplex PCR; TCRdb keeps only in-frame clonotypes and omits some of them. The sample carries about 1.5 million clones, about 96% recorded once. Study-wide points: Some naive CD4 clonotypes, roughly 4.5%, turned up in common across a handful of donors.

Sequencing used naive CD4+ T cells sorted from blood. Subset meaning: CD45RA+ positively selected. This TCR derives from a man aged 30 to 45 in good health.

The CDR3 reads CASSVDRGYNEQFF. As DNA, the CDR3 is TGTGCCAGCAGTGTTGACAGGGGTTACAATGAGCAGTTCTTC. The J gene is TRBJ2-1, the V gene TRBV6-1; TRBD1 aligns across 8 bases. This CDR3 is built from 14 residues. From germline, CDR1 is MNHNS and CDR2 SASEGT. With 4 bases clipped from V and 4 bases from J, the junction kept 3 bases outside the gene matches.